The sequence of this T cell receptor (beta chain) was determined in a study of cytomegalovirus exposure and HLA in healthy donors. Broader study findings: In vitro, a few CMV-associated chains proved specific for CMV antigens. Most TCR sequences were uncommon, yet certain public TCRs appeared in many donors. Overall, approximately 150 TCR beta chains were annotated as cytomegalovirus-associated.

Trimming took off 5 bases at V and 4 bases at J, with 17 bases between the two ends. CDR1 and CDR2 (germline): SGHTS, YDEGEE. The CDR3 has 15 amino acids. On this clone: Its antigen is not identified.

Profiled with immunoSEQ multiplex PCR; TCRdb holds only in-frame clones, not every one. The sample holds fewer than 400,000 clones, 75% to 90% seen once. Separation from the approximately 720-subject first cohort characterized the roughly 130-subject validation cohort, to which the donors belonged. The chain is built from TRBV5-8 and TRBJ2-3; perhaps TRBD1 as D (8 bases). The sample consisted of PBMCs. The receptor's source is a woman between 18 and 30 years old in good health and CMV-seronegative. CDR3 sequence: CASRLDRGGSDTQYF. In DNA form, the CDR3 reads TGTGCCAGCAGACTAGACAGGGGAGGGTCAGATACGCAGTATTTT.